This T cell receptor beta chain was sequenced for a study of cytomegalovirus exposure and HLA in healthy donors. Study at large: Approximately 190 million T cells yielded 120 million or so unique TCR beta sequences, as an earlier analysis found. Inside one of the first data releases sat around 80 million unique TCRs taken from HLA-typed donors.

With respect to this clone: Antigen specificity is unknown.

Germline-derived CDR1 and CDR2 are LGHNA and YNFKEQ. The CDR3 has 18 amino acids. Trimming took off 3 bases at V and 3 bases at J, with 22 bases between the two ends. Whole-study results and caveats: Fewer than 20,000 TCR beta sequences were associated with HLA alleles at 0.05 false discovery rate in a later analysis. CMV antigen specificity was confirmed in vitro for three CMV-associated chains.

PCR amplification relied on 60 Vbeta primers (plus 13 Jbeta primers). TCRdb's copy holds only in-frame clones and misses some; the assay was immunoSEQ multiplex PCR. Its table records 130,000 or so clones. The J gene is TRBJ2-3, the V gene TRBV4-2; D might be TRBD2 (6 bases). Sequenced sample: PBMCs. The clonotype comes from a young woman in good health and CMV-seronegative. The chain's CDR3 is CASSQANRVGGKTDTQYF. The CDR3 nucleotides are TGTGCCAGCAGCCAGGCAAATAGAGTAGGCGGGAAAACAGATACGCAGTATTTT.